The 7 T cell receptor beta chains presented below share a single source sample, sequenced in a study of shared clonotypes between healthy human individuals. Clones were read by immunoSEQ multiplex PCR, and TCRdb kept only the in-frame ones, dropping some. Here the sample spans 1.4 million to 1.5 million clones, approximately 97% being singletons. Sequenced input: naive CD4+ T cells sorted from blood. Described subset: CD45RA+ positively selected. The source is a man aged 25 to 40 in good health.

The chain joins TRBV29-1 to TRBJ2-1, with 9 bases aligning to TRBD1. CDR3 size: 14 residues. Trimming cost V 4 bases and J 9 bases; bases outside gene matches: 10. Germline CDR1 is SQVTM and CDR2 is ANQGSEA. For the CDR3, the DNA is TGCAGCGTTGGACATTCGGGACAGGGTTCTGAGCAGTTCTTC. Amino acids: CSVGHSGQGSEQFF.

In DNA form, the CDR3 reads TGTGCCAGCAGCGTAGACGTCGGGGAAGAAAAACTGTTTTTT. Translating gives CASSVDVGEEKLFF. The genes are TRBV9 and TRBJ1-4; D is uncertain. V was pared by 0 bases and J by 8 bases, with 11 bases between. The CDR3 spans 14 residues. Germline CDR1 SGDLS, CDR2 YYNGEE.

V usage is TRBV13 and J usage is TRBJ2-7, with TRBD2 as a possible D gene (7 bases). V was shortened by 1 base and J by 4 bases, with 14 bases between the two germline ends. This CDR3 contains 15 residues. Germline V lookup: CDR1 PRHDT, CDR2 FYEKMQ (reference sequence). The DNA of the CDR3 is TGTGCCAGCAGCTTAGATGGGGGAGGGGGTTACGAGCAGTACTTC. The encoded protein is CASSLDGGGGYEQYF.

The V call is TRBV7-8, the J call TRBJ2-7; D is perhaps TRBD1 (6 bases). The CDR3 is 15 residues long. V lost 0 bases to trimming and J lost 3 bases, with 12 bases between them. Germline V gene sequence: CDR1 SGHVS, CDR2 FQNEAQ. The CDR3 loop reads CASSLAHGGNYEQYF. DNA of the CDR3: TGTGCCAGCAGCTTAGCGCATGGGGGCAACTACGAGCAGTACTTC.

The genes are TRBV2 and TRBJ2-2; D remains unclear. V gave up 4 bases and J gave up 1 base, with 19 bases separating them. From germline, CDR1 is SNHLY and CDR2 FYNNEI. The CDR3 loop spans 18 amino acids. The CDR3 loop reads CASSGSRRLNLNTGELFF. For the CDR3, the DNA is TGTGCCAGCAGTGGGTCAAGGCGACTCAACCTGAACACCGGGGAGCTGTTTTTT.

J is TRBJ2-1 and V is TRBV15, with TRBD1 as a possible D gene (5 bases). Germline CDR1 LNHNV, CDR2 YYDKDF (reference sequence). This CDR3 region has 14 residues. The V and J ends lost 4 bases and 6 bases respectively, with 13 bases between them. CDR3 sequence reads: CATSILAGINEQFF. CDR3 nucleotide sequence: TGTGCCACCAGCATCCTTGCAGGGATCAATGAGCAGTTCTTC.

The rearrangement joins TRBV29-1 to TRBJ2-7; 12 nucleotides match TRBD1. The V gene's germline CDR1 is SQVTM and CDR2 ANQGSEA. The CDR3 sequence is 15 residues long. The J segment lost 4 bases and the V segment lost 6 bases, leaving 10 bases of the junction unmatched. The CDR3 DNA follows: TGCAGCGTGACCCCGTGGGACAGGGGGCAGTACGAGCAGTACTTC. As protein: CSVTPWDRGQYEQYF.